This TCR beta chain emerged from a study of shared clonotypes between healthy human individuals. For every subset, genomic DNA was evenly distributed across several immunoSEQ plates. Repertoires were generated with immunoSEQ multiplex PCR, while TCRdb's copy carries only in-frame clones and drops some. This repertoire shows hundreds of thousands of clones, roughly 87% found once; its top ten account for roughly 16%. The receptor's source is a man between 18 and 29 years old in good health. The sequenced sample was memory CD8+ T cells sorted from blood. Documented subset: CD45RO+ cells pooled with CCR7-negative TemRA cells.

CDR3 bases: TGTGCCAGCAGCCCGACCCCCTTAAAAACTGAAGCTTTCTTT. Translation gives CASSPTPLKTEAFF. The chain couples TRBV7-2 to TRBJ1-1; no clear D. The germline gives CDR1 SGHTA, CDR2 FQGNSA. This CDR3 is 14 amino acids long. Trimming took 5 bases from V and 5 from J, leaving 15 bases between them. Using reference TRBV7-2 and TRBJ1-1 for the parts outside the CDR3, the full variable domain is GAGVSQSPSNKVTEKGKDVELRCDPISGHTALYWYRQSLGQGLEFLIYFQGNSAPDKSGLPSDRFSAERTGGSVSTLTIQRTQQEDSAVYLCASSPTPLKTEAFFGQGTRLTVV.